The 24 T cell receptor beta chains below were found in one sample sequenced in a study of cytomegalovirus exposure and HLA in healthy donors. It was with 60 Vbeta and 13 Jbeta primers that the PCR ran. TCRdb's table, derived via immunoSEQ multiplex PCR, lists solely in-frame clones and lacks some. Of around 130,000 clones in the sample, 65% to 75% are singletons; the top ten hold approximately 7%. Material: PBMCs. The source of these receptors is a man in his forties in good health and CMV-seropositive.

The CDR3: CASSEAGSYEQYF. The CDR3 DNA is TGTGCCAGCAGCGAGGCAGGGTCCTACGAGCAGTACTTC. The genes are TRBV7-4 and TRBJ2-7, with D possibly TRBD1 on 5 matching bases. CDR1 SGHVT and CDR2 SQSDAQ come from the germline V gene. The CDR3 sequence is 13 residues long. V was trimmed by 5 bases and J by 1 base, leaving 9 bases between them. Variable domain in full (rest from reference TRBV7-4 and TRBJ2-7): GAGVSQSPRYKVAKRGRDVALRCDSISGHVTLYWYRQTLGQGSEVLTYSQSDAQRDKSGRPSGRFSAERPERSVSTLKIQRTEQGDSAVYLCASSEAGSYEQYFGPGTRLTVT.

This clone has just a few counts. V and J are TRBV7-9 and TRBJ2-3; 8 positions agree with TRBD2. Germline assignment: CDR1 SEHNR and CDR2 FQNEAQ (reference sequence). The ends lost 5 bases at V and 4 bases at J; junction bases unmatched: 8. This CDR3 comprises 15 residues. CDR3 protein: CASSLPGGSPDTQYF. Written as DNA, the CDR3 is TGTGCCAGCAGCCTTCCGGGGGGGTCCCCAGATACGCAGTATTTT.

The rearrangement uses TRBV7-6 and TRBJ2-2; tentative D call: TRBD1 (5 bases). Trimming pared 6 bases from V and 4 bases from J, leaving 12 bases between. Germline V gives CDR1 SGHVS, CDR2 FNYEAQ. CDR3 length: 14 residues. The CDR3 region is CASSHIRGTGELFF. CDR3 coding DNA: TGTGCCAGCAGTCATATAAGGGGCACCGGGGAGCTGTTTTTT.

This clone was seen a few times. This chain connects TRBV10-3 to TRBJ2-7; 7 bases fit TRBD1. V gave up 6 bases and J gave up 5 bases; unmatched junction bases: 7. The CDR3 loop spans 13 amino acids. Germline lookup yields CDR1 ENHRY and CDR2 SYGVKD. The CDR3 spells CAIRATGSHEQYF. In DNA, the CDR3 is TGTGCCATCAGGGCGACAGGGTCCCACGAGCAGTACTTC.

The CDR3 DNA is TGTGCCAGCAGCTCCGGGGGGGGCAGGCCAACCTATGGCTACACCTTC. Encoded protein: CASSSGGGRPTYGYTF. This rearrangement joins TRBV11-2 to TRBJ1-2; TRBD1 is a possible D gene (6 bases). V was cut by 4 bases and J by 4 bases, with 19 bases left in between. The CDR3 is 16 amino acids. Looked up from germline, CDR1 is SGHAT and CDR2 is FQNNGV.

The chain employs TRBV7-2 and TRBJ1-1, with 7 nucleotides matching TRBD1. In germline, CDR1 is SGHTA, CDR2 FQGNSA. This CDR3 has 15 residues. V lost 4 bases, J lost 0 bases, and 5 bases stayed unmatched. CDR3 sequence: CASSSGTVLNTEAFF. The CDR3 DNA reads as TGTGCCAGCAGCTCAGGGACAGTCCTGAACACTGAAGCTTTCTTT.

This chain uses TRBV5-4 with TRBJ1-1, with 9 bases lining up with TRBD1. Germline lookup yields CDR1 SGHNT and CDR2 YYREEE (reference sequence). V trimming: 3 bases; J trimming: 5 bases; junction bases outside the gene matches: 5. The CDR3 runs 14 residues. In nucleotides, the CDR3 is TGTGCCAGCAGCTCCGGACAGGGGAGGACTGAAGCTTTCTTT. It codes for CASSSGQGRTEAFF.

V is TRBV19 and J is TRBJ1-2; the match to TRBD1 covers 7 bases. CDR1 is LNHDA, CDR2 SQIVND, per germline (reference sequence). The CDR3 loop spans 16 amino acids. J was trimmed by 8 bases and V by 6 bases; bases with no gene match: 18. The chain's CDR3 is CASRLKGSAGGDGYTF. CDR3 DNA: TGTGCCAGTAGGTTGAAAGGGTCCGCAGGGGGTGACGGCTACACCTTC.

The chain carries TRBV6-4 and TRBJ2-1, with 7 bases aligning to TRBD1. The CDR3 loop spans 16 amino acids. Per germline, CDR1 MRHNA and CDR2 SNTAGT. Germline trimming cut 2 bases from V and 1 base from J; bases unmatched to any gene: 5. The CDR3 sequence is CASSDTGTASYNEQFF. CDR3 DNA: TGTGCCAGCAGTGACACCGGGACAGCTTCCTACAATGAGCAGTTCTTC.

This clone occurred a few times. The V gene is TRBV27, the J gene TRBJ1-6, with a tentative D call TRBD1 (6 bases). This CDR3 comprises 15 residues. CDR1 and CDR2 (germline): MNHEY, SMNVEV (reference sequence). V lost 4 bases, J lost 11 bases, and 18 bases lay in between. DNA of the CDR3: TGTGCCAGCAGTTCAATCGACAGGAGCTGGGCACCCCTCCACTTT. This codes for CASSSIDRSWAPLHF.

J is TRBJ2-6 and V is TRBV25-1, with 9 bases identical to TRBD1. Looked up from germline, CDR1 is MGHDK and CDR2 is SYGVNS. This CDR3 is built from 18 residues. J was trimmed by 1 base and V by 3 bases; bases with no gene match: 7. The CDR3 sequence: CASSDEQGAKSGANVLTF. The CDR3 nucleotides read TGTGCCAGCAGTGATGAACAGGGGGCAAAATCTGGGGCCAACGTCCTGACTTTC. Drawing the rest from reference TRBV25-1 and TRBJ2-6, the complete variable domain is EADIYQTPRYLVIGTGKKITLECSQTMGHDKMYWYQQDPGMELHLIHYSYGVNSTEKGDLSSESTVSRIRTEHFPLTLESARPSHTSQYLCASSDEQGAKSGANVLTFGAGSRLTVL.

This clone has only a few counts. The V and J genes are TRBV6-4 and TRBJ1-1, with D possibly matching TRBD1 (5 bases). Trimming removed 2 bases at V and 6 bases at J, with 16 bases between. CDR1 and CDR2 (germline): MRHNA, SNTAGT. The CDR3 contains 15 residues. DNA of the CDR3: TGTGCCAGCAGTGACCTTCGGGGGAAAGGGGCTGAAGCTTTCTTT. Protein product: CASSDLRGKGAEAFF.

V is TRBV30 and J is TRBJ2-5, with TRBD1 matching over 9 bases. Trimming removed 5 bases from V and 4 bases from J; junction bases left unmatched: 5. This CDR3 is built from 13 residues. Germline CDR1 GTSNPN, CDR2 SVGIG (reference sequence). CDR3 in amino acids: CAWGQGSRETQYF. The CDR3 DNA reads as TGTGCCTGGGGACAGGGGTCGCGAGAGACCCAGTACTTC.

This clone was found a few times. As DNA, the CDR3 is TGTGCCAGCAGCTTAGCGGCGGGCCCCTACGAGCAGTACTTC. Amino acid sequence: CASSLAAGPYEQYF. The chain employs TRBV7-8 and TRBJ2-7, with a tentative D call TRBD2 (5 bases). This CDR3 region has 14 residues. From germline, CDR1 is SGHVS and CDR2 FQNEAQ. The V end lost 0 bases, the J end lost 2 bases, and 8 bases lay between the germline ends.

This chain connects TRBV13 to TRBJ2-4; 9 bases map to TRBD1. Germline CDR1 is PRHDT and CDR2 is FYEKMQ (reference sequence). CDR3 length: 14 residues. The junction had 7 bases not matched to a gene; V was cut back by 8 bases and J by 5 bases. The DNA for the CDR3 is TGTGCCAGCCGCCGGTGGACAGGGGAAAACATTCAGTACTTC. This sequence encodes CASRRWTGENIQYF.

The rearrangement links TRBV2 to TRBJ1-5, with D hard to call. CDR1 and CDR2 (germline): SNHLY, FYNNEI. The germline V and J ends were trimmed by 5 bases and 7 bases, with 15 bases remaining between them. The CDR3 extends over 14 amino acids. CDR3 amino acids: CASSREGAGQPQHF. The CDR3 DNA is TGTGCCAGCAGTCGAGAGGGAGCAGGCCAGCCCCAGCATTTT. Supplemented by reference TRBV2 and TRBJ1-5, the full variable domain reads EPEVTQTPSHQVTQMGQEVILRCVPISNHLYFYWYRQILGQKVEFLVSFYNNEISEKSEIFDDQFSVERPDGSNFTLKIRSTKLEDSAMYFCASSREGAGQPQHFGDGTRLSIL.

CDR3 sequence reads: CASSFRRERTYEQYF. CDR3 sequence (DNA): TGTGCCAGCAGTTTTAGGCGGGAGCGCACCTACGAGCAGTACTTC. The chain couples TRBV27 to TRBJ2-7; TRBD2 matches at 7 bases. This CDR3 contains 15 residues. V shed 3 bases, J shed 2 bases, and the junction held 7 bases outside the gene matches. CDR1 is MNHEY, CDR2 SMNVEV, per germline (reference sequence).

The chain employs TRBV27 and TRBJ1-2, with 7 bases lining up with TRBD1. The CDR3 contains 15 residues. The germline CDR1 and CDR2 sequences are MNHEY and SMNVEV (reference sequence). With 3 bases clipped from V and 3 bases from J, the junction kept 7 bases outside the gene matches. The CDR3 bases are TGTGCCAGCAGTTTTGGCATCGGGACAGACTATGGCTACACCTTC. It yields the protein CASSFGIGTDYGYTF.

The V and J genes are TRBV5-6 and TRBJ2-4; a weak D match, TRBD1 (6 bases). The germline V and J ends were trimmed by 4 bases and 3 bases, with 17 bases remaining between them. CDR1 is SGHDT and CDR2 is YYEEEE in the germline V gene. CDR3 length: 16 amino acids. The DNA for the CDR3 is TGTGCCAGCAGCATTATAAGACAGGTTGGCAAAAACATTCAGTACTTC. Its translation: CASSIIRQVGKNIQYF.

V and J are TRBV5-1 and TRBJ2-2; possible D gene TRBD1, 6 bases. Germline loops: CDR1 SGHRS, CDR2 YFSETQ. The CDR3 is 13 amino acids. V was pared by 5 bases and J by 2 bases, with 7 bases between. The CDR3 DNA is TGCGCCAGCAGGGACAGAAACACCGGGGAGCTGTTTTTT. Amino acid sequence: CASRDRNTGELFF.

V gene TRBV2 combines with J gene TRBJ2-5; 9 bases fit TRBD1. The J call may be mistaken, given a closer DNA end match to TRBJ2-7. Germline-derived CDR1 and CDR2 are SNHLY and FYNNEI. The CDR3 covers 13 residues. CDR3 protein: CASTKGQGYEQYF. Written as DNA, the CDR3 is TGTGCCAGCACCAAGGGACAGGGCTACGAGCAGTACTTC.

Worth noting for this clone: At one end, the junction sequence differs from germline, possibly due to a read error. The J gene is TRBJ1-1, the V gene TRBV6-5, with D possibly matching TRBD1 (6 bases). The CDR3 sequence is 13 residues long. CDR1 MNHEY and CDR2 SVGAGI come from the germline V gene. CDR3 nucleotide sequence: TGTACCAGCAGTTATCAGGGGAGCACTGAAGCTTTCTTT. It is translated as CTSSYQGSTEAFF.

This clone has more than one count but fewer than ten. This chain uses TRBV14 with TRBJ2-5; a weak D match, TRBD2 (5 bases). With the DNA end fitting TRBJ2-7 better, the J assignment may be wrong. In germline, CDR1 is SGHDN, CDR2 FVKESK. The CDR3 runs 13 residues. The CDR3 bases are TGTGCCAGCAGCCAAGGGACTTTGTACGAGCAGTACTTC. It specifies CASSQGTLYEQYF.

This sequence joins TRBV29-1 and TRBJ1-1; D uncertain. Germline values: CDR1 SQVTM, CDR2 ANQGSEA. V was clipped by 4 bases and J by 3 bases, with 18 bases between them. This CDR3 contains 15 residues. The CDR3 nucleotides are TGCAGCGTTGTGGAAAGGAAGGTCGGGTACACTGAAGCTTTCTTT. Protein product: CSVVERKVGYTEAFF.